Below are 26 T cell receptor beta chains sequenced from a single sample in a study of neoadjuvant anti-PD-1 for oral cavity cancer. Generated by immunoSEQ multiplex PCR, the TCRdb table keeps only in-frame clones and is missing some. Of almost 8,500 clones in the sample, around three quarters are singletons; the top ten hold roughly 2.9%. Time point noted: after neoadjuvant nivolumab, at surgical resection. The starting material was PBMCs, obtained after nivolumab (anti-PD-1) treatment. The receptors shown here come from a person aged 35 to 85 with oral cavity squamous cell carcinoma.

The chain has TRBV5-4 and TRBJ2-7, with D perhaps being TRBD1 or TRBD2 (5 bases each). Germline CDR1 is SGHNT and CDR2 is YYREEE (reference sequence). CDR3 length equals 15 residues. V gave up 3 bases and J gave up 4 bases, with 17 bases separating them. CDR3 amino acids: CASSSGGQGVYEQYF. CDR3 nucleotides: TGTGCCAGCAGCTCGGGTGGGCAGGGAGTTTACGAGCAGTACTTC.

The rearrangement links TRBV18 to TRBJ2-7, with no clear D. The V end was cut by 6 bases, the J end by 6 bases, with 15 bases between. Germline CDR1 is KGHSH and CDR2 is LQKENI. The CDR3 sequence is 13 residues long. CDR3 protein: CASSPHTDSEQYF. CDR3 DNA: TGTGCCAGCTCCCCCCACACCGATTCCGAGCAGTACTTC.

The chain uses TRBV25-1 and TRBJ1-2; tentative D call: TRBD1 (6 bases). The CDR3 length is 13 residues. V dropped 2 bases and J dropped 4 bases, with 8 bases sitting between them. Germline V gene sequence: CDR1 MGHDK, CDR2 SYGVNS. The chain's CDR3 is CASSEDRPYGYTF. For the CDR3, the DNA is TGTGCCAGCAGTGAAGACAGGCCCTATGGCTACACCTTC.

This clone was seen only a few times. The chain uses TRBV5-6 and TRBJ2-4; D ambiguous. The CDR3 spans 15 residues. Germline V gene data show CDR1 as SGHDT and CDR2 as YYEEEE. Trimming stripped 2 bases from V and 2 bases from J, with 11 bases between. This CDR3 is CASSFRAVTKNIQYF. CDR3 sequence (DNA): TGTGCCAGCAGCTTTCGGGCCGTGACCAAAAACATTCAGTACTTC.

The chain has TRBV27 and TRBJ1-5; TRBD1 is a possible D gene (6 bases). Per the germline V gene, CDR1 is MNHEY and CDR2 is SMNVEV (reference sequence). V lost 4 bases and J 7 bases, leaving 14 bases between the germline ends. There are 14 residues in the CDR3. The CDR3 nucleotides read TGTGCCAGCAGTTCAGTGGGGGGGCGGCAGCCCCAGCATTTT. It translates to CASSSVGGRQPQHF.

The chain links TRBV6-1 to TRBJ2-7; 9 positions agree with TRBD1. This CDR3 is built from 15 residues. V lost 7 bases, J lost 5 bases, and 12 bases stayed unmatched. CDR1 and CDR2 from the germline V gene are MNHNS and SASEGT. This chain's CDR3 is CASTLSGTGLHEQYF. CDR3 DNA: TGTGCCAGCACATTATCCGGGACAGGGTTACACGAGCAGTACTTC.

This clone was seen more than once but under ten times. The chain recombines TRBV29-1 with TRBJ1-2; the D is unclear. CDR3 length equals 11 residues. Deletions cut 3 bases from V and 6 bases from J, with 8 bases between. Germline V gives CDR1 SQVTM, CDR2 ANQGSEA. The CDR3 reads CSVEGLDGYTF. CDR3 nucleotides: TGCAGCGTTGAGGGATTGGATGGCTACACCTTC.

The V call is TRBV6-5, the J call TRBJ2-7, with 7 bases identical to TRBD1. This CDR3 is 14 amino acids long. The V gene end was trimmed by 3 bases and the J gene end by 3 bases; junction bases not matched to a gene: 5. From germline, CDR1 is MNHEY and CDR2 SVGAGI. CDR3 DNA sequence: TGTGCCAGCAGTTATGGGCAGGGGGACTACGAGCAGTACTTC. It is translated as CASSYGQGDYEQYF.

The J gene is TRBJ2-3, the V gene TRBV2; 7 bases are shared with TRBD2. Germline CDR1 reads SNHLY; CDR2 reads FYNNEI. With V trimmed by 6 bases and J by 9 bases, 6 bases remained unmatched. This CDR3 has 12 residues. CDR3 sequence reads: CASRDGGSTQYF. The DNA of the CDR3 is TGTGCCAGCAGGGACGGGGGGTCCACGCAGTATTTT.

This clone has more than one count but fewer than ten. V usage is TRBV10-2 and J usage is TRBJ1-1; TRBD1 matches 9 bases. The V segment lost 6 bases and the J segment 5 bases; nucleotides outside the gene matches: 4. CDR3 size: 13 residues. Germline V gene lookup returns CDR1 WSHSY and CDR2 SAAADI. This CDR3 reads CASSLDRGTEAFF. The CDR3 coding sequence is TGCGCCAGCAGCCTAGACAGGGGGACTGAAGCTTTCTTT.

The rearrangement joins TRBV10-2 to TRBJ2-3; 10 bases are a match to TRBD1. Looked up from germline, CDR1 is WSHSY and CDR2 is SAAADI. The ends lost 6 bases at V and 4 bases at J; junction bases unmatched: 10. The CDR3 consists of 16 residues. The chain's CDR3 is CASSLKRDRGPDTQYF. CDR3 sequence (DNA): TGCGCCAGCAGCCTCAAGAGAGACAGGGGGCCAGATACGCAGTATTTT.

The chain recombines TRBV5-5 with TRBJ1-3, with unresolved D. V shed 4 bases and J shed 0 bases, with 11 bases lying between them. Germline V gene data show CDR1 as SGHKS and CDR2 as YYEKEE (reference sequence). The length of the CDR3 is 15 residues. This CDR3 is CASSRLVGSGNTIYF. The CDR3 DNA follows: TGTGCCAGCAGCCGCCTTGTAGGCTCTGGAAACACCATATATTTT.

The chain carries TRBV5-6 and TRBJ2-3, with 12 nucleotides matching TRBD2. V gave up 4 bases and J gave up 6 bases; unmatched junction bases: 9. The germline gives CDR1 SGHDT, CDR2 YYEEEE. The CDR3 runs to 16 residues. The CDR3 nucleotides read TGTGCCAGCAGCAAAGGACTAGCGGGGATGGAGGATACGCAGTATTTT. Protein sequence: CASSKGLAGMEDTQYF.

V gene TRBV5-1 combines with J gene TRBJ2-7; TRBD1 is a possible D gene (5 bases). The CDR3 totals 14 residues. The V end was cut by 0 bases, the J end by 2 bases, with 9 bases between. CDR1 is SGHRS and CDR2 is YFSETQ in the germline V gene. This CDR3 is CASSLGQSTYEQYF. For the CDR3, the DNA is TGCGCCAGCAGCTTGGGACAGAGTACCTACGAGCAGTACTTC.

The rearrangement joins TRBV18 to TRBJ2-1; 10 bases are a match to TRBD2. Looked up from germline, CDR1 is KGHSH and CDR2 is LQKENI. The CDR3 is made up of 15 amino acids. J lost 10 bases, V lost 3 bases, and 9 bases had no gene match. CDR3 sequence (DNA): TGTGCCAGCTCACCTAGCGGGGGGCGCGATTTGGAGCAGTTCTTC. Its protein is CASSPSGGRDLEQFF.

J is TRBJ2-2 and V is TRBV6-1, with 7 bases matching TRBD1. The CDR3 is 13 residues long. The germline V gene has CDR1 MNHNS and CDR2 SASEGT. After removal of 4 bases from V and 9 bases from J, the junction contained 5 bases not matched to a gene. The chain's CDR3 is CASSGQGSRELFF. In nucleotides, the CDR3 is TGTGCCAGCAGTGGACAGGGTAGTCGGGAGCTGTTTTTT.

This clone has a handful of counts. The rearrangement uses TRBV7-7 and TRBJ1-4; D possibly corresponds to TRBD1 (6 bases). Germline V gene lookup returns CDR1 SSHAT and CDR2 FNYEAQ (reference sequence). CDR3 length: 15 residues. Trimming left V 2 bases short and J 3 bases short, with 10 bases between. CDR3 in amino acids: CASSLRTGPNEKLFF. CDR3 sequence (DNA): TGTGCCAGCAGCTTAAGAACAGGGCCTAATGAAAAACTGTTTTTT.

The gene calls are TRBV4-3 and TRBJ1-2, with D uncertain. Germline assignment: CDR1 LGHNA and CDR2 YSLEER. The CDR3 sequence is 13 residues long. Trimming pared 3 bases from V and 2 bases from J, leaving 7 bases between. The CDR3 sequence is CASSHEQNYGYTF. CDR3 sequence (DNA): TGCGCCAGCAGCCATGAGCAGAACTATGGCTACACCTTC.

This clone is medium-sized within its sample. The CDR3, as DNA: TGTGCCACCCAATTCGGAGGGAATCAGCCCCAGCATTTT. The encoded protein is CATQFGGNQPQHF. V gene TRBV19 combines with J gene TRBJ1-5; D unresolved. The CDR3 sequence is 13 residues long. Trimming shortened V by 10 bases and J by 4 bases, and 14 bases separated the two germline ends. Germline V gene data show CDR1 as LNHDA and CDR2 as SQIVND (reference sequence). Full variable domain (rest looked up from reference TRBV19 and TRBJ1-5): DGGITQSPKYLFRKEGQNVTLSCEQNLNHDAMYWYRQDPGQGLRLIYYSQIVNDFQKGDIAEGYSVSREKKESFPLTVTSAQKNPTAFYLCATQFGGNQPQHFGDGTRLSIL.

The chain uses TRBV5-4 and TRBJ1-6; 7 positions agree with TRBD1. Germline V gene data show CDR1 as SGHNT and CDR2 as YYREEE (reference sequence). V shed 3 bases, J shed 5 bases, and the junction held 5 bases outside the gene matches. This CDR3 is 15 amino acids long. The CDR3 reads CASSSRTGDNSPLHF. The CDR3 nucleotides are TGTGCCAGCAGCTCCCGGACAGGAGATAATTCACCCCTCCACTTT.

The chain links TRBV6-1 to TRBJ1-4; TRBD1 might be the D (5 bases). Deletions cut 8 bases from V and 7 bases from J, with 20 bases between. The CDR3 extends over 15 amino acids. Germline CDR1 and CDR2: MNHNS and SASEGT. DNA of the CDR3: TGTGCCAGCTTTGCGACGACAGATTGGGCTGAAAAACTGTTTTTT. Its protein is CASFATTDWAEKLFF.

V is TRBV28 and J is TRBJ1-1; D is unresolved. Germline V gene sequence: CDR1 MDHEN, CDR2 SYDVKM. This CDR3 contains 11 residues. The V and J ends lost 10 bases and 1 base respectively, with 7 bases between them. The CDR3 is CATGSNTEAFF. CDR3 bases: TGTGCCACCGGGTCGAACACTGAAGCTTTCTTT.

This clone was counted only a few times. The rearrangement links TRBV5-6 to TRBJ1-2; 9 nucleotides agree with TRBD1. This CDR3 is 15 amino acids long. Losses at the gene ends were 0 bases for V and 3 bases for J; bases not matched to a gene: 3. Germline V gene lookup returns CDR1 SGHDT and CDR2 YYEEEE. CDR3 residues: CASSLGGTGYYGYTF. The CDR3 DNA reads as TGTGCCAGCAGCTTGGGCGGGACAGGGTACTATGGCTACACCTTC.

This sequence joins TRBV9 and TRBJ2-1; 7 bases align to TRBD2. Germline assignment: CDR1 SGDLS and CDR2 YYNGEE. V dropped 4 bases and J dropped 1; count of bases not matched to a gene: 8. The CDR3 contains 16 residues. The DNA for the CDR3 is TGTGCCAGCAGCTCCCAGGGAGCGGGGTCCTACAATGAGCAGTTCTTC. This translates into CASSSQGAGSYNEQFF.

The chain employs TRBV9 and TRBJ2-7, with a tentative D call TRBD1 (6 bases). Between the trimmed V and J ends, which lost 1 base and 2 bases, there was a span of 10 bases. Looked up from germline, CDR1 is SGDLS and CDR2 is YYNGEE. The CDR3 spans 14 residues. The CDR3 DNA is TGTGCCAGCAGCGTAAGGGACACCACCTACGAGCAGTACTTC. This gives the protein CASSVRDTTYEQYF.

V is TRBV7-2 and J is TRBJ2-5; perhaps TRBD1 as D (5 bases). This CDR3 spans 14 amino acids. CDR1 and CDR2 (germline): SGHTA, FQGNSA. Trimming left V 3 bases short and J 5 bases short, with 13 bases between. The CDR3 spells CASSFLTAGETQYF. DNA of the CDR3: TGTGCCAGCAGCTTTTTGACAGCCGGGGAGACCCAGTACTTC.